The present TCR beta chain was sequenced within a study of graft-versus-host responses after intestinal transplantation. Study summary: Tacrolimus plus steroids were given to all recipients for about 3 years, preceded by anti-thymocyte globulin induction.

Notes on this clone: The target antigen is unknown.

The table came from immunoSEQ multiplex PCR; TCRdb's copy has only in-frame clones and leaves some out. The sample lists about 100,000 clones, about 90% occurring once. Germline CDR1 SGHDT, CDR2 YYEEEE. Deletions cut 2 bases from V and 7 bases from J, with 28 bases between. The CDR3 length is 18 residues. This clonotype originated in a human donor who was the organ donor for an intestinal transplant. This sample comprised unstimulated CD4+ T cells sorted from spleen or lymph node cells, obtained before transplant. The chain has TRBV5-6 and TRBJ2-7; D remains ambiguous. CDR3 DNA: TGTGCCAGCAGCTTTTTTCCTGGCTTACAAAAACGGATGGGTGAGCAGTACTTC. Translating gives CASSFFPGLQKRMGEQYF.